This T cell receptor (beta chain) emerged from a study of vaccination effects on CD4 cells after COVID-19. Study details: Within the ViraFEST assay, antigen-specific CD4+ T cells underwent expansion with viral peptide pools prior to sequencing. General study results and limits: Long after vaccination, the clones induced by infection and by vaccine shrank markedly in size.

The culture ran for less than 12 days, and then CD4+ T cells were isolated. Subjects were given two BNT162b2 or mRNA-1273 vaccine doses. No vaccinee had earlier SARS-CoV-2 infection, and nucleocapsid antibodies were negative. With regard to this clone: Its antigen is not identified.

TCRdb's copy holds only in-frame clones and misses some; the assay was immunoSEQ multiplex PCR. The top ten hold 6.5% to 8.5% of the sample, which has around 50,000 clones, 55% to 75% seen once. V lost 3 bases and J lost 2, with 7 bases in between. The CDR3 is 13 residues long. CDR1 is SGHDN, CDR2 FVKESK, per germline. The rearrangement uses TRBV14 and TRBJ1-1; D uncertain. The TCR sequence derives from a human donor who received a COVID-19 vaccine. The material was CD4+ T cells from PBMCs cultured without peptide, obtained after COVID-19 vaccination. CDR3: CASSHGINTEAFF. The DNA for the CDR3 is TGTGCCAGCAGCCACGGCATAAACACTGAAGCTTTCTTT.